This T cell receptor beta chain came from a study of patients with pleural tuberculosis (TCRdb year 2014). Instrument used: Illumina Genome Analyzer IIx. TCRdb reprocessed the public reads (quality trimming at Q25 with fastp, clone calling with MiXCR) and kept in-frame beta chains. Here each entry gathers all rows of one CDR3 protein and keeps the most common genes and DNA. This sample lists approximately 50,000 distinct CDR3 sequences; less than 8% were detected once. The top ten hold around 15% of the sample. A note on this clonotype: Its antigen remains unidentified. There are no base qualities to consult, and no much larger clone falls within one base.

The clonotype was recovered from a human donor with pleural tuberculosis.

CDR3 sequence: CASSLGGGADTQYF. At the DNA level, the sequence is TGTGCCAGCAGTTTAGGAGGGGGCGCAGATACGCAGTATTTT. The rearrangement combines TRBV12-3 or TRBV12-4 with TRBJ2-3, with 7 middle bases fitting TRBD1. Counted from cysteine to phenylalanine, this CDR3 has 14 amino acids. Only the CDR3 region is kept as DNA, spanning 42 bases read in frame from base 1. V is pruned by 1 base and J by 4 bases, leaving 2 bases of the junction without a gene match.